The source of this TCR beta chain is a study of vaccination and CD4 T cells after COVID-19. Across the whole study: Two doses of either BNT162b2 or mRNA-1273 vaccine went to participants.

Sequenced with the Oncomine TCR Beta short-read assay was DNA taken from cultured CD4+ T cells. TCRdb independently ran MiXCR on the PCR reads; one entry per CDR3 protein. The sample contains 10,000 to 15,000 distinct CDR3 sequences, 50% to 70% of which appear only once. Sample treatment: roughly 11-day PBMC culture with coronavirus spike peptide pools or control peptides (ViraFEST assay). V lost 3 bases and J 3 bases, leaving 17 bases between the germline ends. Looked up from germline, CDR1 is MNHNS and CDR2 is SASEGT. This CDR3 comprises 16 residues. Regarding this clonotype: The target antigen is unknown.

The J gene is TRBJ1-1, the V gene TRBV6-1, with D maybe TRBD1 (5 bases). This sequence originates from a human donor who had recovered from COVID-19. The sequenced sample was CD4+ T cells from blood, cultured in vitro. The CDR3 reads CASSDRGWGLDTEAFF. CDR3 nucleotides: TGTGCCAGCAGTGATCGGGGGTGGGGGTTGGACACTGAAGCTTTCTTT.